This TCR beta chain was recorded in a study of blood T cell repertoires in COVID-19. The germline V gene has CDR1 SGDLS and CDR2 YYNGEE. The CDR3 is made up of 18 amino acids. With 0 bases clipped from V and 4 bases from J, the junction kept 14 bases outside the gene matches. Some clones are missing from TCRdb's copy, which holds only in-frame ones; the method was immunoSEQ multiplex PCR. This table holds around 130,000 clones, 60% to 85% found once. Sequencing was done on a sample of peripheral blood. The chain is built from TRBV9 and TRBJ2-5, with TRBD2 matching 8 bases. This clonotype was sampled from a man in his fifties with acute or convalescent COVID-19. CDR3 sequence (DNA): TGTGCCAGCAGCGTAGCAAGCGGGGGCCTCTTTCGGGGAGAGACCCAGTACTTC. The encoded protein is CASSVASGGLFRGETQYF.